Below are 26 T cell receptor beta chains sequenced from a single sample in a study of cytomegalovirus exposure and HLA in healthy donors. The PCR had 60 Vbeta and 13 Jbeta primers. The method was immunoSEQ multiplex PCR; TCRdb's version includes in-frame clones alone and lacks a portion of them. The profile covers around 90,000 clones, with about three fifths appearing a single time and about 5% taken by the ten largest. Sequencing used PBMCs. The receptors derive from a woman between 25 and 40 years old in good health and CMV-seropositive.

To note about this clone: The junction differs from germline at one of its ends, possibly a read error. The chain is built from TRBV13 and TRBJ1-2; D unclear. CDR3 length: 14 residues. CDR1 PRHDT and CDR2 FYEKMQ come from the germline V gene (reference sequence). The CDR3 DNA reads as TGTGCCAGCAGCCAAGCGGTACGGGAAGGTGGCTACCCCTTC. Protein: CASSQAVREGGYPF.

This clone was observed a handful of times. The V gene is TRBV7-3, the J gene TRBJ2-3, with TRBD2 matching 10 bases. This CDR3 has 15 amino acids. Losses at the gene ends were 2 bases for V and 6 bases for J; bases not matched to a gene: 5. CDR1 and CDR2 (germline): SGHTA, FQGTGA. The chain's CDR3 is CASSLLAGGRDTQYF. The DNA for the CDR3 is TGTGCCAGCAGCTTATTAGCGGGGGGCAGGGATACGCAGTATTTT.

The rearrangement joins TRBV6-5 to TRBJ1-2; 9 bases are a match to TRBD1. The CDR3 has 15 amino acids. Trimming removed 6 bases from V and 5 bases from J; junction bases left unmatched: 10. Looked up from germline, CDR1 is MNHEY and CDR2 is SVGAGI. CDR3 amino acids: CASRKSTGGRYGYTF. In DNA, the CDR3 is TGTGCCAGCAGGAAGTCCACAGGGGGCCGGTATGGCTACACCTTC.

The chain combines TRBV7-9 with TRBJ2-5; D is undetermined. Looked up from germline, CDR1 is SEHNR and CDR2 is FQNEAQ (reference sequence). The CDR3 length is 13 residues. Trimming took off 4 bases at V and 2 bases at J, with 8 bases between the two ends. In nucleotides, the CDR3 is TGTGCCAGCAGCTCAGAAAAACAAGAGACCCAGTACTTC. Translating it yields CASSSEKQETQYF.

The rearrangement joins TRBV4-1 to TRBJ1-4; 10 nucleotides agree with TRBD1. This CDR3 is 14 amino acids long. Germline V gene data show CDR1 as MGHRA and CDR2 as YSYEKL. Germline trimming cut 7 bases from V and 8 bases from J; bases unmatched to any gene: 7. CDR3 nucleotide sequence: TGCGCCAGCAAGGACGGGACAGGGGTCGAAAAACTGTTTTTT. Encoded protein: CASKDGTGVEKLFF.

This clone was observed a single time. The chain links TRBV19 to TRBJ1-2; D is perhaps TRBD1 (5 bases). This CDR3 comprises 17 residues. CDR1 LNHDA and CDR2 SQIVND come from the germline V gene (reference sequence). With 3 bases removed from V and 4 bases from J, the gap between germline ends came to 21 bases. The CDR3 DNA reads TGTGCCAGTAGTATGGTTGACAGTATAGGTTTTAGCTATGGCTACACCTTC. This codes for CASSMVDSIGFSYGYTF.

The CDR3 sequence: CASNAGPYNSPLHF. CDR3 in DNA: TGTGCCAGTAACGCGGGACCCTATAATTCACCCCTCCACTTT. The chain has TRBV19 and TRBJ1-6, with D possibly TRBD1 on 5 matching bases. Trimming shortened V by 7 bases and J by 2 bases, and 9 bases separated the two germline ends. There are 14 residues in the CDR3. Germline lookup yields CDR1 LNHDA and CDR2 SQIVND (reference sequence).

The rearrangement joins TRBV7-2 to TRBJ1-6; D gene ambiguous. V was clipped by 5 bases and J by 6 bases, with 11 bases between them. Germline V gives CDR1 SGHTA, CDR2 FQGNSA. The CDR3 extends over 14 amino acids. The CDR3 reads CASSPGAANSPLHF. CDR3 DNA: TGTGCCAGCAGCCCCGGTGCGGCTAATTCACCCCTCCACTTT.

This clone was recorded once. The chain couples TRBV28 to TRBJ1-3; 7 nucleotides align to TRBD1. Trimming removed 0 bases from V and 2 bases from J; junction bases left unmatched: 1. This CDR3 spans 15 amino acids. Germline CDR1 reads MDHEN; CDR2 reads SYDVKM. CDR3 bases: TGTGCCAGCAGTTTATGGACAGGGACTGGAAACACCATATATTTT. It codes for CASSLWTGTGNTIYF.

The genes are TRBV28 and TRBJ1-1; D not certain. The CDR3 is made up of 13 amino acids. V lost 10 bases, J lost 7 bases, and 19 bases lay in between. CDR1 and CDR2 (germline): MDHEN, SYDVKM. In nucleotides, the CDR3 is TGTGCCACCTTTAAGCGGGGAAAGATTGAAGCTTTCTTT. This gives the protein CATFKRGKIEAFF.

The chain employs TRBV7-9 and TRBJ2-2, with D unclear. Germline V gives CDR1 SEHNR, CDR2 FQNEAQ (reference sequence). CDR3 length: 15 amino acids. The V gene lost 1 base and the J gene lost 0 bases, with 6 bases spanning the gap. Here the CDR3 reads CASSLVGPNTGELFF. CDR3 sequence (DNA): TGTGCCAGCAGCTTAGTTGGCCCGAACACCGGGGAGCTGTTTTTT. The entire variable domain, with the rest obtained from reference TRBV7-9 and TRBJ2-2, is as follows: DTGVSQNPRHKITKRGQNVTFRCDPISEHNRLYWYRQTLGQGPEFLTYFQNEAQLEKSRLLSDRFSAERPKGSFSTLEIQRTEQGDSAMYLCASSLVGPNTGELFFGEGSRLTVL.

The gene calls are TRBV5-1 and TRBJ2-3; D is perhaps TRBD2 (6 bases). This CDR3 comprises 16 residues. Germline CDR1 reads SGHRS; CDR2 reads YFSETQ. Trimming left V 0 bases short and J 4 bases short, with 15 bases between. The CDR3 loop is CASSLVLADRADTQYF. CDR3 DNA: TGCGCCAGCAGCTTGGTGTTAGCGGATAGGGCAGATACGCAGTATTTT.

The chain couples TRBV14 to TRBJ1-1; D is uncertain. Germline V gene lookup returns CDR1 SGHDN and CDR2 FVKESK. The ends were cut back, 0 bases at V and 1 base at J, with 3 bases in the middle. The CDR3 has 13 residues. CDR3 protein: CASSQDRNTEAFF. CDR3 nucleotide sequence: TGTGCCAGCAGCCAAGACAGGAACACTGAAGCTTTCTTT.

The chain couples TRBV7-9 to TRBJ1-2; the match to TRBD1 covers 10 bases. V lost 6 bases and J lost 8; bases outside the gene matches: 9. This CDR3 spans 14 amino acids. Germline CDR1 reads SEHNR; CDR2 reads FQNEAQ (reference sequence). CDR3 protein: CASRPGTGAGGYTF. Here the CDR3 DNA reads TGTGCCAGCAGACCCGGGACAGGGGCAGGAGGCTACACCTTC.

This clone was recorded only once. The chain combines TRBV18 with TRBJ2-5; D not certain. V lost 4 bases and J 4 bases, leaving 4 bases between the germline ends. This CDR3 comprises 11 residues. Germline CDR1 and CDR2: KGHSH and LQKENI. This chain's CDR3 is CASSQLETQYF. CDR3 sequence (DNA): TGTGCCAGCTCACAACTAGAGACCCAGTACTTC.

The V gene is TRBV5-8, the J gene TRBJ2-5, with D maybe TRBD2 (5 bases). V was pared by 1 base and J by 5 bases, with 12 bases between. The CDR3 contains 14 residues. The germline CDR1 and CDR2 sequences are SGHTS and YDEGEE. The CDR3 region has the DNA TGTGCCAGCAGCTTGAACGGCCGCGGGGAGACCCAGTACTTC. Its protein is CASSLNGRGETQYF.

The chain employs TRBV30 and TRBJ1-5; D is perhaps TRBD1 (6 bases). CDR1 GTSNPN and CDR2 SVGIG come from the germline V gene (reference sequence). V lost 3 bases to trimming and J lost 10 bases, with 25 bases between them. There are 16 residues in the CDR3. For the CDR3, the DNA is TGTGCCTGGAGCCAGAACGCCGGGACACCCGTAGGCCCCCAGCATTTT. Translation gives CAWSQNAGTPVGPQHF.

The chain couples TRBV15 to TRBJ1-2; tentatively, D is TRBD1 (6 bases). The ends were cut back, 3 bases at V and 2 bases at J, with 10 bases in the middle. The CDR3 runs to 14 residues. Germline assignment: CDR1 LNHNV and CDR2 YYDKDF (reference sequence). CDR3 in amino acids: CATSRATGNYGYTF. Here the CDR3 DNA reads TGTGCCACCAGCAGGGCCACAGGGAACTATGGCTACACCTTC.

This clone turned up a few times. This chain uses TRBV10-1 with TRBJ2-1, with 10 bases identical to TRBD2. The length of the CDR3 is 15 residues. Germline V gene lookup returns CDR1 WNHNN and CDR2 SYGVQD (reference sequence). V dropped 3 bases and J dropped 5; count of bases not matched to a gene: 4. In DNA, the CDR3 is TGCGCCAGCAGTGACCTAGCGGGGGCCGACAATGAGCAGTTCTTC. Translating it yields CASSDLAGADNEQFF.

The chain recombines TRBV4-1 with TRBJ2-4; no definite D call. The CDR3 consists of 17 residues. V lost 0 bases, J lost 2 bases, and 14 bases lay in between. The V gene's germline CDR1 is MGHRA and CDR2 YSYEKL. The CDR3 DNA reads as TGCGCCAGCAGCCAAGAATTCCGTGGGCTCACCAAAAACATTCAGTACTTC. Translated, it gives CASSQEFRGLTKNIQYF.

This sequence joins TRBV10-1 and TRBJ1-1; 8 positions match TRBD1. Germline CDR1 is WNHNN and CDR2 is SYGVQD (reference sequence). The junction had 10 bases not matched to a gene; V was cut back by 10 bases and J by 12 bases. The CDR3 contains 11 residues. The CDR3 DNA reads TGCGCCACCGACTTAGGACAGGGTCCTTTCTTT. Protein sequence: CATDLGQGPFF.

V usage is TRBV28 and J usage is TRBJ1-6; D is ambiguous. Trimming removed 7 bases at V and 5 bases at J, with 12 bases between. This CDR3 comprises 14 residues. Germline CDR1 is MDHEN and CDR2 is SYDVKM. CDR3 sequence: CASMIPRNNSPLHF. The CDR3 DNA reads TGTGCCAGCATGATCCCCAGGAATAATTCACCCCTCCACTTT.

The V call is TRBV2, the J call TRBJ1-2; D is unresolved. This CDR3 has 12 amino acids. Trimming took off 6 bases at V and 3 bases at J, with 8 bases between the two ends. Germline CDR1 SNHLY, CDR2 FYNNEI. The CDR3 sequence is CASRRVDYGYTF. The DNA of the CDR3 is TGTGCCAGCAGGAGAGTGGACTATGGCTACACCTTC.

The chain links TRBV4-1 to TRBJ2-1; 9 nucleotides agree with TRBD1. V shed 6 bases, J shed 8 bases, and the junction held 8 bases outside the gene matches. The germline gives CDR1 MGHRA, CDR2 YSYEKL. The CDR3 is 14 residues long. CDR3 loop: CASRVQGASDEQFF. CDR3 in DNA: TGCGCCAGCAGGGTACAGGGGGCTAGCGATGAGCAGTTCTTC.

This clone was observed a few times. Written as DNA, the CDR3 is TGTGCCAGCAGTTTAGCTAGGTGGTACACCTTC. Protein product: CASSLARWYTF. The V call is TRBV28, the J call TRBJ1-2; D not certain. Germline lookup yields CDR1 MDHEN and CDR2 SYDVKM. The CDR3 is 11 residues long. Between the trimmed V and J ends, which lost 2 bases and 11 bases, there was a span of 9 bases.

The rearrangement links TRBV7-9 to TRBJ2-1; tentative D call: TRBD1 (5 bases). The CDR3 contains 15 residues. V was pared by 0 bases and J by 6 bases, with 12 bases between. Germline V gene sequence: CDR1 SEHNR, CDR2 FQNEAQ (reference sequence). Here the CDR3 DNA reads TGTGCCAGCAGCTTAGCCACAGGTGGGCGCAATGAGCAGTTCTTC. Amino acid sequence: CASSLATGGRNEQFF.